These 21 T cell receptor beta chains originate from one sample sequenced in a study of blood T cell repertoires in COVID-19. The protocol was immunoSEQ multiplex PCR, while the TCRdb copy is restricted to in-frame clones and leaves out a portion. The repertoire holds approximately 150,000 clones, with about 90% as singletons. The sequenced sample was peripheral blood. The receptors shown here come from a man aged 45 to 65 who had recovered from COVID-19.

The chain couples TRBV5-1 to TRBJ2-1; 9 bases align to TRBD2. This CDR3 comprises 16 residues. Trimming at V came to 0 bases and at J to 4 bases, leaving 5 bases not matched to a gene. Per germline, CDR1 SGHRS and CDR2 YFSETQ. The CDR3 here is CASSLDGGGAYNEQFF. The CDR3 DNA reads TGCGCCAGCAGCTTGGATGGCGGGGGGGCGTACAATGAGCAGTTCTTC.

Only one count was recorded for this clone. The CDR3 DNA follows: TGTGCCAGCAGCCCGCAGGGGTTATCGGAGCAGTACTTC. Its translation is CASSPQGLSEQYF. J is TRBJ2-7 and V is TRBV7-2; tentatively, D is TRBD1 (6 bases). The V and J ends lost 5 bases and 7 bases respectively, with 15 bases between them. The germline gives CDR1 SGHTA, CDR2 FQGNSA. The CDR3 is 13 residues long.

V is TRBV4-1 and J is TRBJ2-5; 7 bases align to TRBD2. Looked up from germline, CDR1 is MGHRA and CDR2 is YSYEKL. J was trimmed by 2 bases and V by 0 bases; bases with no gene match: 6. The CDR3 consists of 16 residues. This CDR3 is CASSQEGGRGQETQYF. The CDR3 coding sequence is TGCGCCAGCAGCCAAGAGGGGGGGAGGGGACAAGAGACCCAGTACTTC.

The V and J genes are TRBV5-1 and TRBJ2-3, with a weak D call TRBD1 (5 bases). V was pared by 1 base and J by 0 bases, with 9 bases between. This CDR3 comprises 15 residues. CDR1 and CDR2 (germline): SGHRS, YFSETQ. Written as DNA, the CDR3 is TGCGCCAGCAGCTTGTTTGGGGCAAGCACAGATACGCAGTATTTT. Protein: CASSLFGASTDTQYF.

V usage is TRBV12-3 or TRBV12-4 and J usage is TRBJ1-2, with TRBD1 matching over 8 bases. After removal of 6 bases from V and 4 bases from J, the junction contained 4 bases not matched to a gene. This CDR3 has 13 residues. The CDR3: CASSWGQVYGYTF. In DNA form, the CDR3 reads TGTGCCAGCAGCTGGGGACAGGTCTATGGCTACACCTTC.

The J gene is TRBJ2-7, the V gene TRBV7-2; D is possibly TRBD1 (5 bases). Germline values: CDR1 SGHTA, CDR2 FQGNSA. V was cut by 0 bases and J by 2 bases, with 11 bases left in between. The CDR3 spans 15 residues. CDR3: CASSLAVAGTYEQYF. The CDR3 DNA sequence: TGTGCCAGCAGCTTAGCGGTAGCAGGGACCTACGAGCAGTACTTC.

V usage is TRBV10-3 and J usage is TRBJ1-2, with 7 nucleotides matching TRBD1. V lost 9 bases to trimming and J lost 3 bases; unmatched junction nucleotides: 1. The CDR3 length is 11 residues. The V gene's germline CDR1 is ENHRY and CDR2 SYGVKD. Written as DNA, the CDR3 is TGTGCCATTACAGGGGACTATGGCTACACCTTC. Its translation: CAITGDYGYTF.

The chain combines TRBV2 with TRBJ1-3; 11 nucleotides match TRBD1. Germline-derived CDR1 and CDR2 are SNHLY and FYNNEI. This CDR3 has 14 amino acids. CDR3 residues: CAGTGGTSGNTIYF. The CDR3 coding sequence is TGTGCAGGGACAGGGGGTACCTCTGGAAACACCATATATTTT.

This chain links TRBV9 with TRBJ2-3; 10 bases fit TRBD1. The CDR3 spans 15 residues. The V segment lost 3 bases and the J segment 5 bases; nucleotides outside the gene matches: 6. The germline V gene encodes CDR1 SGDLS and CDR2 YYNGEE. CDR3 protein: CASSARQGARDTQYF. The CDR3 coding sequence is TGTGCCAGCAGCGCCCGACAGGGGGCAAGAGATACGCAGTATTTT.

This chain joins TRBV29-1 and TRBJ2-7; 9 nucleotides match TRBD1. V shed 6 bases, J shed 4 bases, and the junction held 7 bases outside the gene matches. The germline gives CDR1 SQVTM, CDR2 ANQGSEA. The CDR3 is 13 residues long. The CDR3 coding sequence is TGCAGCGTAAGGACAGGGGAAGGGTACGAGCAGTACTTC. Encoded protein: CSVRTGEGYEQYF.

This sequence joins TRBV5-6 and TRBJ1-4; D call uncertain. Germline-derived CDR1 and CDR2 are SGHDT and YYEEEE. The CDR3 sequence is 15 residues long. V was cut by 3 bases and J by 12 bases, with 21 bases left in between. This CDR3 is CASSSNIGYSDELFF. For the CDR3, the DNA is TGTGCCAGCAGCTCGAACATCGGGTACTCCGATGAACTGTTTTTT.

This clone was seen a few times. V and J are TRBV12-3 or TRBV12-4 and TRBJ2-2; TRBD1 is a possible D gene (6 bases). V dropped 4 bases and J dropped 6 bases, with 9 bases sitting between them. The CDR3 is 13 residues long. CDR3 protein: CASSSRGPGELFF. CDR3 nucleotides: TGTGCCAGCAGTTCCAGGGGCCCCGGGGAGCTGTTTTTT.

This chain uses TRBV7-6 with TRBJ2-5, with TRBD1 matching 12 bases. With 6 bases clipped from V and 5 bases from J, the junction kept 7 bases outside the gene matches. This CDR3 is 15 amino acids long. The germline CDR1 and CDR2 sequences are SGHVS and FNYEAQ. CDR3 coding DNA: TGTGCCAGCAGTTATGGGACAGGGGGCAGGGAGACCCAGTACTTC. Encoded protein: CASSYGTGGRETQYF.

This rearrangement joins TRBV9 to TRBJ2-7, with 10 bases lining up with TRBD1. V shed 4 bases and J 3 bases; nucleotides not matched to a gene: 4. The CDR3 has 14 amino acids. CDR1 is SGDLS, CDR2 YYNGEE, per germline. The CDR3 reads CASSPRTGGYEQYF. CDR3 in DNA: TGTGCCAGCAGCCCGAGGACAGGGGGCTACGAGCAGTACTTC.

This clone has more than one count but fewer than ten. This chain joins TRBV18 and TRBJ2-7, with 12 bases identical to TRBD1. Per germline, CDR1 KGHSH and CDR2 LQKENI. Losses at the gene ends were 4 bases for V and 6 bases for J; bases not matched to a gene: 1. This CDR3 is 13 amino acids long. CDR3 protein: CASSLGQGAEQYF. In DNA form, the CDR3 reads TGTGCCAGCTCACTGGGACAGGGGGCCGAGCAGTACTTC.

The chain employs TRBV13 and TRBJ2-3; 12 bases are shared with TRBD2. The germline V gene encodes CDR1 PRHDT and CDR2 FYEKMQ (reference sequence). The V segment lost 5 bases and the J segment 1 base; nucleotides outside the gene matches: 13. There are 19 residues in the CDR3. CDR3 coding DNA: TGTGCCAGCAGCCCAAAGGTCCTAGCGGGGGGGCGGGGCACAGATACGCAGTATTTT. This codes for CASSPKVLAGGRGTDTQYF.

V gene TRBV3-1 (or the pseudogene TRBV3-2) combines with J gene TRBJ2-7; the D is unclear. CDR3 size: 13 residues. Germline V gene lookup returns CDR1 LGHDT and CDR2 YNNKEL (reference sequence). V was pared by 3 bases and J by 2 bases, with 8 bases between. The CDR3 reads CASSHGPPYEQYF. The CDR3 DNA is TGTGCCAGCAGCCATGGGCCGCCCTACGAGCAGTACTTC.

This chain uses TRBV11-2 with TRBJ2-1; 8 bases align to TRBD1. The germline CDR1 and CDR2 sequences are SGHAT and FQNNGV. This CDR3 region has 14 residues. V shed 5 bases, J shed 7 bases, and the junction held 7 bases outside the gene matches. CDR3 amino acids: CASSHLTGENEQFF. In DNA, the CDR3 is TGTGCCAGCAGCCATTTGACAGGGGAGAATGAGCAGTTCTTC.

Written as DNA, the CDR3 is TGTGCCAGCAGGCCTTTAGGGGGGGTCCTCAATGAGCAGTTCTTC. It translates to CASRPLGGVLNEQFF. V is TRBV11-2 and J is TRBJ2-1; the D gene is possibly TRBD2 (7 bases). The V end lost 6 bases, the J end lost 6 bases, and 18 bases lay between the germline ends. The length of the CDR3 is 15 residues. From germline, CDR1 is SGHAT and CDR2 FQNNGV.

The rearrangement joins TRBV4-3 to TRBJ1-2; 8 nucleotides align to TRBD1. The V gene's germline CDR1 is LGHNA and CDR2 YSLEER. The V gene end was trimmed by 1 base and the J gene end by 4 bases; junction bases not matched to a gene: 14. This CDR3 region has 18 residues. The CDR3 here is CASSQAVDVAGGSYGYTF. The CDR3 bases are TGCGCCAGCAGCCAAGCTGTAGATGTGGCAGGGGGCAGCTATGGCTACACCTTC.

The chain has TRBV24-1 and TRBJ1-2; 7 bases line up with TRBD1. Germline V CDR1 and CDR2: KGHDR, SFDVKD. The CDR3 spans 14 residues. The ends lost 1 base at V and 8 bases at J; junction bases unmatched: 6. The CDR3 sequence is CATSDFDRDHGYTF. DNA of the CDR3: TGTGCCACCAGTGATTTCGACAGGGATCACGGCTACACCTTC.